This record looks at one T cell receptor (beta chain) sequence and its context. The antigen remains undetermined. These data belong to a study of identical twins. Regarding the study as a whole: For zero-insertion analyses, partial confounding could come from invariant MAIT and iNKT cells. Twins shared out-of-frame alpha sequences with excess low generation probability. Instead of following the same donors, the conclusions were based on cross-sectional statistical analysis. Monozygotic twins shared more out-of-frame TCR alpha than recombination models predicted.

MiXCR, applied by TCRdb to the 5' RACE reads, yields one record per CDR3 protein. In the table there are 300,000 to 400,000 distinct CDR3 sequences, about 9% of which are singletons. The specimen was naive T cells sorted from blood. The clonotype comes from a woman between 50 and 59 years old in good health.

The CDR3 coding sequence is TGCAGTGCTAGTAGCGGGGGCGGGAACACTGAAGCTTTCTTT. Amino acid sequence: CSASSGGGNTEAFF. The chain employs TRBV20-1 and TRBJ1-1, with a tentative D call TRBD1 (6 bases). The germline V gene encodes CDR1 DFQATT and CDR2 SNEGSKA (reference sequence). Trimming took off 3 bases at V and 1 base at J, with 12 bases between the two ends. This CDR3 has 14 residues.